The source of this T cell receptor (beta chain) is a study of blood T cell repertoires in COVID-19. About the research overall: The samples span acute and convalescent COVID-19 from the United States, Italy and Spain. In each case, the material was cDNA or gDNA derived from T cells, B-cell-depleted T cells, or PBMCs.

Trimming stripped 6 bases from V and 2 bases from J, with 10 bases between. The CDR3 totals 13 residues. Germline loops: CDR1 MNHNY, CDR2 SVGAGI (reference sequence). As originally analysed: How many nucleated cells were present was estimated from reference gene primer amplification. Assay used: immunoSEQ multiplex PCR; TCRdb lists only in-frame clones, some missing. V, J and clone size reflect that table, while D and trimming were determined from the DNA. The repertoire has approximately 90,000 clones, 80% of them found once; the top ten carry approximately 21%. The chain links TRBV6-6 to TRBJ1-2; possibly TRBD1 for D (5 bases). Sequencing was done on a sample of peripheral blood. The sequence was collected from a woman of 80 years or more with acute or convalescent COVID-19. As DNA, the CDR3 is TGTGCCAGCAGGTTAGCAGGGAACTATGGCTACACCTTC. This sequence encodes CASRLAGNYGYTF.